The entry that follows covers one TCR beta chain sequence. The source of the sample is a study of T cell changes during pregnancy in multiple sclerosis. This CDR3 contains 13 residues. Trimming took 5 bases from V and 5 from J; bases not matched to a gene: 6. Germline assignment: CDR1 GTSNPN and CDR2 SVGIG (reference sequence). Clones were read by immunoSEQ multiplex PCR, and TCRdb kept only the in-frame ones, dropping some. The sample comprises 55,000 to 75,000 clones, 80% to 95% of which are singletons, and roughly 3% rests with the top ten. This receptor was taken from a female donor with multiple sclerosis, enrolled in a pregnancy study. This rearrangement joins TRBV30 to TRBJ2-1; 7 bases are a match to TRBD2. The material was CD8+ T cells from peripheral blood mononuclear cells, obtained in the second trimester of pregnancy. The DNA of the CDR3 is TGTGCCTGGGAAACCGGGACTAACAATGAGCAGTTCTTC. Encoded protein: CAWETGTNNEQFF.